These 17 T cell receptor beta chains originate from one sample sequenced in a study of T cell changes during pregnancy in multiple sclerosis. Assay used: immunoSEQ multiplex PCR; TCRdb lists only in-frame clones, some missing. The sample lists tens of thousands of clones, 93% seen once, with around 1.9% in the top ten. The material was peripheral blood, obtained in the second trimester of pregnancy. These TCRs come from a female donor with multiple sclerosis, enrolled in a pregnancy study.

The V and J genes are TRBV20-1 and TRBJ2-3, with a tentative D call TRBD2 (5 bases). Trimming removed 8 bases from V and 0 bases from J, with 6 bases in between. Per the germline V gene, CDR1 is DFQATT and CDR2 is SNEGSKA (reference sequence). The CDR3 length is 11 residues. The CDR3 sequence: CSSGSTDTQYF. The CDR3, as DNA: TGCAGTAGCGGTAGCACAGATACGCAGTATTTT.

This chain uses TRBV30 with TRBJ2-1; 11 bases match TRBD1. CDR1 and CDR2 from the germline V gene are GTSNPN and SVGIG (reference sequence). J gave up 8 bases and V 2 bases, and 8 bases lay outside the gene matches. The CDR3 has 15 amino acids. CDR3: CAWSTGQGAVDEQFF. CDR3 sequence (DNA): TGTGCCTGGAGTACTGGACAGGGGGCTGTTGATGAGCAGTTCTTC.

The V and J genes are TRBV7-9 and TRBJ1-2; D gene unclear. The V end lost 3 bases, the J end lost 8 bases, and 10 bases lay between the germline ends. CDR1 and CDR2 from the germline V gene are SEHNR and FQNEAQ (reference sequence). CDR3 length: 12 residues. The CDR3 coding sequence is TGTGCCAGCAGCTTTGAGGTTGCCGGCTACACCTTC. The encoded protein is CASSFEVAGYTF. Complete variable domain (other parts from reference TRBV7-9 and TRBJ1-2): DTGVSQNPRHKITKRGQNVTFRCDPISEHNRLYWYRQTLGQGPEFLTYFQNEAQLEKSRLLSDRFSAERPKGSFSTLEIQRTEQGDSAMYLCASSFEVAGYTFGSGTRLTVV.

This chain connects TRBV28 to TRBJ1-1; 7 nucleotides agree with TRBD1. Losses at the gene ends were 6 bases for V and 1 base for J; bases not matched to a gene: 5. This CDR3 region has 14 residues. Germline CDR1 MDHEN, CDR2 SYDVKM. CDR3 loop: CASRFTGANTEAFF. CDR3 DNA: TGTGCCAGCAGATTCACAGGGGCGAACACTGAAGCTTTCTTT.

The genes are TRBV9 and TRBJ2-1; TRBD2 matches at 11 bases. The germline CDR1 and CDR2 sequences are SGDLS and YYNGEE. CDR3 length: 17 amino acids. Trimming took 0 bases from V and 3 from J; bases not matched to a gene: 5. CDR3 in DNA: TGTGCCAGCAGCGTAGCTTCGGGACTAGCGGACTACAATGAGCAGTTCTTC. Protein: CASSVASGLADYNEQFF.

The V gene is TRBV6-4, the J gene TRBJ2-1; D is possibly TRBD2 (5 bases). Trimming took 3 bases from V and 12 from J, leaving 18 bases between them. Germline V CDR1 and CDR2: MRHNA, SNTAGT. CDR3 length equals 14 residues. The CDR3 protein is CASSDEGSLSRQFF. The CDR3 coding sequence is TGTGCCAGCAGTGATGAGGGATCGCTGAGTCGGCAGTTCTTC.

This chain uses TRBV28 with TRBJ2-7; possibly TRBD2 for D (7 bases). There are 15 residues in the CDR3. Deletions cut 4 bases from V and 3 bases from J, with 16 bases between. Germline lookup yields CDR1 MDHEN and CDR2 SYDVKM. In DNA form, the CDR3 reads TGTGCCAGCAGTTCGCCGGGGGGCGGGAGCTACGAGCAGTACTTC. Encoded protein: CASSSPGGGSYEQYF.

This clone appeared a single time. The chain uses TRBV7-3 and TRBJ2-3, with a possible D match to TRBD1 (6 bases). Between the trimmed V and J ends, which lost 4 bases and 0 bases, there was a span of 14 bases. The germline CDR1 and CDR2 sequences are SGHTA and FQGTGA. The CDR3 has 16 residues. CDR3 nucleotides: TGTGCCAGCAGCTCCACAGGGACCAAGAGCACAGATACGCAGTATTTT. This translates into CASSSTGTKSTDTQYF.

V usage is TRBV9 and J usage is TRBJ2-1; 10 bases line up with TRBD2. The junction had 10 bases not matched to a gene; V was cut back by 9 bases and J by 4 bases. From germline, CDR1 is SGDLS and CDR2 YYNGEE. This CDR3 comprises 15 residues. The CDR3 sequence is CATTPGTSEYNEQFF. The DNA for the CDR3 is TGTGCCACAACGCCCGGGACTAGCGAATACAATGAGCAGTTCTTC.

This clone has a single count. This chain's CDR3 is CASSLMWRADTDTQYF. CDR3 nucleotide sequence: TGTGCCAGCAGCCTCATGTGGCGGGCCGACACAGATACGCAGTATTTT. The genes are TRBV9 and TRBJ2-3, with a weak D call TRBD2 (5 bases). CDR1 SGDLS and CDR2 YYNGEE come from the germline V gene. The CDR3 is 16 amino acids. V shed 4 bases and J shed 2 bases, with 17 bases lying between them.

The V and J genes are TRBV7-8 and TRBJ1-5, with D unclear. CDR3 length: 15 residues. CDR1 and CDR2 from the germline V gene are SGHVS and FQNEAQ. The germline V and J ends were trimmed by 4 bases and 1 base, with 11 bases remaining between them. The CDR3 DNA sequence: TGTGCCAGCAGCTCCTCTGGGCTGAGCAATCAGCCCCAGCATTTT. Encoded protein: CASSSSGLSNQPQHF.

The chain recombines TRBV14 with TRBJ2-7; TRBD1 matches 7 bases. The germline CDR1 and CDR2 sequences are SGHDN and FVKESK. With 4 bases clipped from V and 4 bases from J, the junction kept 10 bases outside the gene matches. This CDR3 region has 15 residues. CDR3 DNA sequence: TGTGCCAGCAGCCTCACCCCCGGGACAGATTACGAGCAGTACTTC. This translates into CASSLTPGTDYEQYF.

The J gene is TRBJ1-4, the V gene TRBV5-1; weak D call: TRBD1 (5 bases). Trimming removed 2 bases from V and 8 bases from J, with 19 bases in between. The CDR3 runs 16 residues. The V gene's germline CDR1 is SGHRS and CDR2 YFSETQ. The CDR3 region is CASSFGQDVKGEKLFF. The DNA for the CDR3 is TGCGCCAGCAGCTTTGGTCAAGACGTCAAGGGGGAAAAACTGTTTTTT. The whole variable domain, remainder taken from reference TRBV5-1 and TRBJ1-4, is KAGVTQTPRYLIKTRGQQVTLSCSPISGHRSVSWYQQTPGQGLQFLFEYFSETQRNKGNFPGRFSGRQFSNSRSEMNVSTLELGDSALYLCASSFGQDVKGEKLFFGSGTQLSVL.

The chain uses TRBV5-5 and TRBJ1-1; possible D gene TRBD1, 5 bases. Germline CDR1 is SGHKS and CDR2 is YYEKEE (reference sequence). This CDR3 has 17 residues. V dropped 4 bases and J dropped 0 bases, with 19 bases sitting between them. The CDR3 bases are TGTGCCAGCAGCCCTTGGGGACTTCCCCAAGTGAACACTGAAGCTTTCTTT. Translating it yields CASSPWGLPQVNTEAFF.

The chain employs TRBV4-2 and TRBJ2-1; 11 nucleotides match TRBD2. This CDR3 is 16 amino acids long. J lost 4 bases, V lost 0 bases, and 2 bases had no gene match. The germline gives CDR1 LGHNA, CDR2 YNFKEQ. The CDR3 nucleotides read TGTGCCAGCAGCCAAGATCGACTAGCGGGATACAATGAGCAGTTCTTC. Translating gives CASSQDRLAGYNEQFF.

This chain connects TRBV19 to TRBJ1-1; D not resolved. The CDR3 is made up of 14 amino acids. The V end was cut by 5 bases, the J end by 4 bases, with 14 bases between. CDR1 and CDR2 from the germline V gene are LNHDA and SQIVND (reference sequence). The CDR3 nucleotides are TGTGCCAGTAGTTATCTGGGCGCCAGCACTGAAGCTTTCTTT. It codes for CASSYLGASTEAFF.

This clone was seen a few times. The J gene is TRBJ2-7, the V gene TRBV28; 9 positions agree with TRBD2. The germline V gene encodes CDR1 MDHEN and CDR2 SYDVKM. The CDR3 covers 14 residues. Losses at the gene ends were 3 bases for V and 7 bases for J; bases not matched to a gene: 7. The DNA of the CDR3 is TGTGCCAGCAGTTTTTTAGCGGGAGCTCGTGAGCAGTACTTC. Protein sequence: CASSFLAGAREQYF.